This is a list of T cell receptor beta chains from one sample in a study of T-cell memory formation after mild COVID-19. TCRdb redid the calling of the 5' RACE reads with MiXCR, one entry per CDR3 protein. The repertoire holds just under 550,000 distinct CDR3 sequences, with roughly 21% as singletons. Sequenced: PBMCs or a T cell subset sorted from them (not recorded which). These receptors all stem from an adult woman who had mild COVID-19 (a few samples of this study predate the infection). Cell type and time point are not known. CDR3s include the opening cysteine and the closing phenylalanine or tryptophan. The order of the fields is D gene, clone size, J gene, V gene, CDR3 DNA, CDR3 protein. D genes are given only for firm matches. A row's size may be missing; if present it is once, few, many or a size class.

-,-,TRBJ1-2,TRBV15,TGTGCCACCAGCAGAGGTATAGACGCTAACTATGGCTACACCTTC,CATSRGIDANYGYTF
TRBD1,few,TRBJ2-7,TRBV7-8,TGTGCCAGCAGCCCGGGGACAGAAACCTACGAGCAGTACTTC,CASSPGTETYEQYF
-,-,TRBJ2-1,TRBV4-3,TGCGCCAGCAGCCAAGAAACTGCCCACAATGAGCAGTTCTTC,CASSQETAHNEQFF
-,-,TRBJ2-7,TRBV20-1,TGCAGTGCTAGACTTGTCAACGTCGAGCAGTACTTC,CSARLVNVEQYF
TRBD2,-,TRBJ2-3,TRBV12-3/TRBV12-4,TGTGCCAGCAGCCCGCGACTAGCGGGGGGCGCTAGCACAGATACGCAGTATTTT,CASSPRLAGGASTDTQYF
-,-,TRBJ2-5,TRBV4-1,TGCGCCAGCAGCCAAGACTGGCCTAAAGAGACCCAGTACTTC,CASSQDWPKETQYF
-,-,TRBJ2-2,TRBV24-1,TGTGCCACCAGTGAGACATATGCCGGGGAGCTGTTTTTT,CATSETYAGELFF
TRBD2,-,TRBJ2-7,TRBV20-1,TGCAGTGCTAGTAGCGGGAGAGGGTACGAGCAGTACTTC,CSASSGRGYEQYF
-,-,TRBJ1-5,TRBV10-3,TGTGCCACCCAGGGGAATCAGCCCCAGCATTTT,CATQGNQPQHF
TRBD1,few,TRBJ1-5,TRBV15,TGTGCCACCAGCAGGGACAGGGATAGAATCGGGCCCCAGCATTTT,CATSRDRDRIGPQHF
-,few,TRBJ1-1,TRBV7-8,TGTGCCAGCAGCTCCACGCCGAGAACAGGGATAGCTTTCTTT,CASSSTPRTGIAFF
-,-,TRBJ2-7,TRBV5-1,TGCGCCAGCAGCGGCGCCGGGCAGGACTACGAGCAGTACTTC,CASSGAGQDYEQYF
TRBD1,many,TRBJ2-1,TRBV7-9,TGTGCCAGCAGCCCGGGACAGGGAACATACAATGAGCAGTTCTTC,CASSPGQGTYNEQFF
TRBD2,-,TRBJ2-7,TRBV20-1,TGCAGTGCTACAAAGACTAGCGGGAGGCTTCAGGGGTCCTACGAGCAGTACTTC,CSATKTSGRLQGSYEQYF
-,-,TRBJ2-1,TRBV19,TGTGCCAGTAGTAGTTCCCCCGGGAACAATGAGCAGTTCTTC,CASSSSPGNNEQFF
TRBD2,few,TRBJ2-1,TRBV7-9,TGTGCCAGCAGCTTTAGCGGGGCCTCCTACAATGAGCAGTTCTTC,CASSFSGASYNEQFF
-,-,TRBJ1-1,TRBV4-3,TGCGCCAGCAGCCAAGAACTCGGGGTGCCTGGAACTGAAGCTTTCTTT,CASSQELGVPGTEAFF
-,many,TRBJ1-1,TRBV7-6,TGTGCCAGCAGCTTAGCGCAGGAGCTGGGGACTGAAGCTTTCTTT,CASSLAQELGTEAFF
-,few,TRBJ1-3,TRBV7-2,TGTGCCAGCAACCGAGGAGACAGGCCCCATTTGGACACCATATATTTT,CASNRGDRPHLDTIYF
TRBD2,few,TRBJ2-5,TRBV12-3/TRBV12-4,TGTGCCAGCAGCCCTGGACTAGCGGGAGATGACGAGACCCAGTACTTC,CASSPGLAGDDETQYF
TRBD1,-,TRBJ2-3,TRBV9,TGTGCCAGCAGCGTAGGAGTAGGGGGCTACGCAGATACGCAGTATTTT,CASSVGVGGYADTQYF
-,-,TRBJ1-4,TRBV3-1,TGTGCCAGCAGCCAAGGGGTATTAAGAGCAACTAATGAAAAACTGTTTTTT,CASSQGVLRATNEKLFF
TRBD1,-,TRBJ1-2,TRBV6-1,TGTGCCAGCAGTGGTAGACAGGGGGGAAACTATGGCTACACCTTC,CASSGRQGGNYGYTF
TRBD1,few,TRBJ1-1,TRBV4-1,TGCGCCAGCAGCCAGACAGGGGTTTCGAACACTGAAGCTTTCTTT,CASSQTGVSNTEAFF
-,-,TRBJ2-3,TRBV21-1,TGTGCCAGCAGCACAAGGCCTCTAGCGGGAGGAGGTCAGGATGGCACAGATACGCAGTATTTT,CASSTRPLAGGGQDGTDTQYF
TRBD1,few,TRBJ2-3,TRBV5-1,TGCGCCAGCAGCTCGGGGACAGGGATGGTCGCGGATACGCAGTATTTT,CASSSGTGMVADTQYF
TRBD1,-,TRBJ1-5,TRBV12-5,TGTGCTAGTGGTTTGGACACGGGACAGGGCAATCAGCCCCAGCATTTT,CASGLDTGQGNQPQHF
-,-,TRBJ1-4,TRBV6-2/TRBV6-3,TGTGCCAGCTCTGGACAGTCGGCAACTAATGAAAAACTGTTTTTT,CASSGQSATNEKLFF
TRBD2,-,TRBJ2-1,TRBV5-1,TGCGCCAGCAGCTTGGGGGAGGGCGCTTACAATGAGCAGTTCTTC,CASSLGEGAYNEQFF
TRBD2,-,TRBJ2-5,TRBV11-2,TGTGCCAGCAGCTTAAAGCGGGGGGGCACCCGGGGATACAATCACGAGACCCAGTACTTC,CASSLKRGGTRGYNHETQYF
TRBD1,few,TRBJ2-7,TRBV30,TGTGCCTGGAGGAAGACAGGGACCTACGAGCAGTACTTC,CAWRKTGTYEQYF
-,-,TRBJ1-2,TRBV14,TGTGCCAGCAGCCAAGGGGGAGGGGGAAAGGATGGCTACACCTTC,CASSQGGGGKDGYTF
TRBD1,-,TRBJ2-7,TRBV5-1,TGCGCCAGCAGCTTGGCAATTGGACAGGACCACGAGCAGTACTTC,CASSLAIGQDHEQYF
-,-,TRBJ1-5,TRBV24-1,TGTGCCACCAGTGCGAACAGGAACAATCAGCCCCAGCATTTT,CATSANRNNQPQHF
-,-,TRBJ2-5,TRBV5-1,TGCGCCAGCAGAGGGACCATCCGGGAGACCCAGTACTTC,CASRGTIRETQYF
-,-,TRBJ1-2,TRBV4-1,TGCGCCAGCAGTCAACCGCGGGCTAACTATGGCTACACCTTC,CASSQPRANYGYTF
TRBD2,-,TRBJ2-5,TRBV5-6,TGTGCCAGCAGCCCCCCCCGGGGGGGCTGGCAGACCCAGTACTTC,CASSPPRGGWQTQYF
-,-,TRBJ2-2,TRBV12-3/TRBV12-4,TGTGCCAGCAGTACCACAGGGTCCGGCACCGGGGAGCTGTTTTTT,CASSTTGSGTGELFF
-,few,TRBJ2-7,TRBV29-1,TGCAGCGTTAAATCGGGTCGCGAGCAGTACTTC,CSVKSGREQYF
-,few,TRBJ2-1,TRBV7-3,TGTGCCAGCAGCTTATCAGGGACTGGTGAGCAGTTCTTC,CASSLSGTGEQFF
-,-,TRBJ1-6,TRBV9,TGTGCCAGCAGCCCCCTGGGGGAGAATTCACCCCTCCACTTT,CASSPLGENSPLHF
-,few,TRBJ1-3,TRBV18,TGTGCCAGCTCACCAGAGTTACAGGTCTCCTCTGGAAACACCATATATTTT,CASSPELQVSSGNTIYF
-,few,TRBJ2-5,TRBV5-1,TGCGCCAGCTCACGGGGAGGGGGAAGAGAGACCCAGTACTTC,CASSRGGGRETQYF
TRBD2,many,TRBJ2-7,TRBV28,TGTGCCAGCAGTCAGGCCGGGACTAGCGGAACCCCGAGAAACTACGAGCAGTACTTC,CASSQAGTSGTPRNYEQYF
-,few,TRBJ1-1,TRBV3-1,TGTGCCAGCAGCCAGAATGCGGAGGCTTTCTTT,CASSQNAEAFF
-,few,TRBJ2-3,TRBV24-1,TGTGCCACCAGTTCCAGCGGCACCCGTGGCGTTACGCAGTATTTT,CATSSSGTRGVTQYF
TRBD2,many,TRBJ2-1,TRBV20-1,TGCAGTCCCCCTTCGGGACTAGCCTACAATGAGCAGTTCTTC,CSPPSGLAYNEQFF